This TCR beta chain appears in the sequencing data of a study of blood T cell repertoires in COVID-19. On the study more broadly: Samples taken during acute and convalescent COVID-19 were collected in the United States, Italy and Spain.

Germline V gene data show CDR1 as SGHDN and CDR2 as FVKESK. Trimming cost V 3 bases and J 7 bases, with 9 bases left between them. There are 12 residues in the CDR3. Original handling: Scientists estimated how many nucleated cells there were by amplifying reference gene primers. Here immunoSEQ multiplex PCR was the method, and the copy in TCRdb shows in-frame clones only, minus some. The V and J calls and clone size come from that table; D and trimming were worked out from the DNA. Of some 99,000 clones listed, 84% are singletons. Sequencing was carried out using peripheral blood. The rearrangement joins TRBV14 to TRBJ1-1; D gene unclear. The source is a woman older than 75 with active or convalescent COVID-19. For the CDR3, the DNA is TGTGCCAGCAGCCACGGGTCAGTTGAAGCTTTCTTT. It yields the protein CASSHGSVEAFF. Full variable domain (missing parts from reference TRBV14 and TRBJ1-1): EAGVTQFPSHSVIEKGQTVTLRCDPISGHDNLYWYRRVMGKEIKFLLHFVKESKQDESGMPNNRFLAERTGGTYSTLKVQPAELEDSGVYFCASSHGSVEAFFGQGTRLTVV.